The present entry profiles one TCR beta chain with its context. The limits of the CDR3 on the DNA are not certain, so only TCRdb's listed CDR3 is given. These data belong to a study of shared T cell receptors in the human thymus. The CDR3 numbers 15 amino acids, ends counted. CDR1 MNHEY and CDR2 SVGAGI come from the germline V gene. Profiling relied on immunoSEQ multiplex PCR, and the TCRdb table lists in-frame clones only, not all of them. This table holds 720,000 or so clones, 80% to 90% found once. The sample also formed part of further work on human thymus T cells.

The receptor comes from a girl under two years old with a congenital heart defect. The V and J genes are TRBV6-5 and TRBJ1-1; the table assigns TRBD1, which was not confirmed against the DNA. Sequencing used thymocytes. CDR3 sequence reads: CASSSSGQGRNEAFF.